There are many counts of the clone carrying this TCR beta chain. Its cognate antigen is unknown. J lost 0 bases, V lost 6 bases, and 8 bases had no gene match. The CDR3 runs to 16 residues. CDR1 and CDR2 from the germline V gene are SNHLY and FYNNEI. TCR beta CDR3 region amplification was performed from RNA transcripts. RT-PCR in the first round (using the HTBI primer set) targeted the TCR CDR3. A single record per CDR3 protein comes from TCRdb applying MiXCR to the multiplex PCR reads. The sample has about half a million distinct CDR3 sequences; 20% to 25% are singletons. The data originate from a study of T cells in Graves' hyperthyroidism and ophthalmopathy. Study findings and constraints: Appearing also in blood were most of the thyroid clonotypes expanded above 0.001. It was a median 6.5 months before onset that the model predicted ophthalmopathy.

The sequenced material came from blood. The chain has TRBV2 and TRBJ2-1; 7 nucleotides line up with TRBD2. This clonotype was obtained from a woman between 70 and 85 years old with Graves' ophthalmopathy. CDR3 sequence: CASREISSGSYNEQFF. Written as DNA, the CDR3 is TGTGCCAGCAGGGAGATCTCTAGCGGCTCCTACAATGAGCAGTTCTTC.